This TCR beta chain is from a study of OX40 agonist ivuxolimab in advanced cancers. Study at large: Mean age 60 years, range roughly 23 to 79; roughly 82% male. General study points: In CD8+ T cells, expanded clones were on average more numerous than in CD4+.

Only in-frame clones appear in the TCRdb table, and some are missing; sequencing was by immunoSEQ multiplex PCR. The sample has tens of thousands of clones; roughly 80% are singletons. Regarding this clone: Antigen unknown.

The CDR3 covers 10 residues. The V end lost 5 bases, the J end lost 5 bases, and 6 bases lay between the germline ends. Germline CDR1 is DFQATT and CDR2 is SNEGSKA (reference sequence). The sample in question was CD4+ or CD8+ T cells sorted from blood, obtained in a trial of the OX40 agonist ivuxolimab. The receptor was derived from an adult with an advanced solid tumor such as melanoma, head and neck, liver or kidney cancer. The chain links TRBV20-1 to TRBJ2-5; no firm D call. The CDR3, as DNA: TGCAGTGCTTATAGTGAGACCCAGTACTTC. Protein product: CSAYSETQYF.